This TCR beta chain was identified in a study of blood T cell repertoires in COVID-19. Study background: Sites in the United States, Italy and Spain provided acute and convalescent COVID-19 samples. T cells, B-cell-depleted T cells, or PBMCs provided the cDNA or gDNA that served as material.

Per the original data handling: Reference gene primer amplification gave estimated nucleated cell counts. Generated by immunoSEQ multiplex PCR, the TCRdb table keeps only in-frame clones and is missing some. That table is the source of V, J and clone size, and D and trimming were worked out from the DNA. The data show roughly 160,000 clones, 79% seen once. The Seattle patients, enrolled during active infection, were followed longitudinally. V shed 4 bases and J 2 bases; nucleotides not matched to a gene: 6. This CDR3 spans 15 amino acids. Germline V gene data show CDR1 as SGHDT and CDR2 as YYEEEE. The clonotype comes from a woman aged 55-69 years with COVID-19, enrolled during active disease. The V and J genes are TRBV5-6 and TRBJ2-3; 8 bases match TRBD1. Sequenced sample: peripheral blood. CDR3 residues: CASSTGTGFTDTQYF. The CDR3 region has the DNA TGTGCCAGCAGCACCGGGACAGGTTTCACAGATACGCAGTATTTT.